This TCR beta chain was recovered during a study of T cell responses to AZD1222 COVID-19 vaccine. TCRdb's table, derived via immunoSEQ multiplex PCR, lists solely in-frame clones and lacks some. The table has 120,000 to 150,000 clones, 75% to 90% seen once. After removal of 1 base from V and 7 bases from J, the junction contained 9 bases not matched to a gene. Germline V gene data show CDR1 as LGHNA and CDR2 as YNFKEQ. The CDR3 totals 16 residues. Points from the study as a whole: Vaccine-related CD4 TCRs covered spike, predominating at 160-218 and 743-854. Repertoire sampling was restricted to post-peak T cell response timepoints.

This clone was observed a single time. The antigen is not known. This receptor was taken from an adult in good health. Sequencing used peripheral blood, obtained on day 0 of MenACWY control vaccination. The chain joins TRBV4-2 to TRBJ1-3; 8 bases match TRBD1. The DNA for the CDR3 is TGTGCCAGCAGCCAAGCGTGGACAGGGTATGGGAACACCATATATTTT. Translating it yields CASSQAWTGYGNTIYF.